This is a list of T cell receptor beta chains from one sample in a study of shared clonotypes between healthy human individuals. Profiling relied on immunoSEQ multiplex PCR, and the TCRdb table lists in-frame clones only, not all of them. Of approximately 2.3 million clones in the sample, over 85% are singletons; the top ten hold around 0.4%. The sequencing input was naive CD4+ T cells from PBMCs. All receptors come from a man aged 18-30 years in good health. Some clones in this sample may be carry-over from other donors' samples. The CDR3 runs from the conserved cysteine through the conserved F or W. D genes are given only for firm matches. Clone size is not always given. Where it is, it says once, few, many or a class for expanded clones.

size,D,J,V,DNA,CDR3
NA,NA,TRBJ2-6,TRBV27,TGTGCCAGCAGTTTACGCCTGGCGGCCAACGTCCTGACTTTC,CASSLRLAANVLTF
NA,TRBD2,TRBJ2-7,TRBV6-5,TGTGCCAGCAGTTACTCGATCCTAGCGGGAGTCCTGTACTTC,CASSYSILAGVLYF
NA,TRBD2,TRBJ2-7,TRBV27,TGTGCCAGCAGTTTTGGGCCAACTAGCGGGGGGCCTGTGGGGGAGCAGTACTTC,CASSFGPTSGGPVGEQYF
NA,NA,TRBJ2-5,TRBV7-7,TGTGCCAGCAGCTTAGTTTACCAAGAGACCCAGTACTTC,CASSLVYQETQYF
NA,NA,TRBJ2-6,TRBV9,TGTGCCAGCAGCGACAGTGGGTCTGGGGCCAACGTCCTGACTTTC,CASSDSGSGANVLTF
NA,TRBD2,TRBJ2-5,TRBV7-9,TGTGCCAGCAGCTTTTCCTTTGGGAGGGAAGAGACCCAGTACTTC,CASSFSFGREETQYF
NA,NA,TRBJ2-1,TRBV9,TGTGCCAGCAGCGTAGCTTTTTGGGTAGACTACAATGAGCAGTTCTTC,CASSVAFWVDYNEQFF
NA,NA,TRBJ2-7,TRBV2,TGTGCCAGCAGTGCCGCGTCCTTGAGCTCCTACGAGCAGTACTTC,CASSAASLSSYEQYF
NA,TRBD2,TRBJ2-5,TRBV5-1,TGCGCCAGCAGCGCCGGCCCGGCGGGAGGGCCGCAAGAGACCCAGTACTTC,CASSAGPAGGPQETQYF
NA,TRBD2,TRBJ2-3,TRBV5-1,TGCGCCAGCAGCCGTCTACTAGCGGGCCAAGGGGCAGATACGCAGTATTTT,CASSRLLAGQGADTQYF
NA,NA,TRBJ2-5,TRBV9,TGTGCCAGCAGCGTAGCGACTAGGGCTCAAGAGACCCAGTACTTC,CASSVATRAQETQYF
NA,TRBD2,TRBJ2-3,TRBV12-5,TGTGCTAGTGGTTTGGGTACGAGTACTAGCGCCCATCGGGGGTTCACAGATACGCAGTATTTT,CASGLGTSTSAHRGFTDTQYF
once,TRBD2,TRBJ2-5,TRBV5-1,TGCGCCAGCAGCTCTACCCTCTCTCTCGGGGGAGGGAAGACCCAGTACTTC,CASSSTLSLGGGKTQYF
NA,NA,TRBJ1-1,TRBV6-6,TGTGCCAGCAGTTACGGTTCCGGACTCATTGAAGCTTTCTTT,CASSYGSGLIEAFF
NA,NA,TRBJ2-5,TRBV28,TGTGCCAGCAGCTCCCTACTCGGGCCTAGGAGAGAGACCCAGTACTTC,CASSSLLGPRRETQYF
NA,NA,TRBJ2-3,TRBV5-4,TGTGCCAGCAGCCCGACGGGTTACACAGATACGCAGTATTTT,CASSPTGYTDTQYF
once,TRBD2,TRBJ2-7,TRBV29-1,TGCAGCGTTCTTAGCGGGAGTCCCGATACCTACGAGCAGTACTTC,CSVLSGSPDTYEQYF
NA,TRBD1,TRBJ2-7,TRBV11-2,TGTGCCAGCAGCTTAAGGACAGGGGGGCAGTACGAGCAGTACTTC,CASSLRTGGQYEQYF
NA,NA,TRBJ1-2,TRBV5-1,TGCGCCAGCAGCCCGGACATCTATGGCTACACCTTC,CASSPDIYGYTF
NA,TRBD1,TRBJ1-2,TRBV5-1,TGCGCCAGCAGCCTCGGGGGACAGGGGGAGGTCGATGGCTACACCTTC,CASSLGGQGEVDGYTF
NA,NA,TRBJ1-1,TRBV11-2,TGTGCCAGCAGCTTAAGAGTGCGGCAGGGGAATCCCATGAACACTGAAGCTTTCTTT,CASSLRVRQGNPMNTEAFF
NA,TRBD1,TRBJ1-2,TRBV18,TGTGCCAGCTCACCACTAGGGACAGCCGCCCTAAACTATGGCTACACCTTC,CASSPLGTAALNYGYTF
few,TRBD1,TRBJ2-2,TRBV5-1,TGCGCCAGCAGCACTGGGACAGGGGCGAACACCGGGGAGCTGTTTTTT,CASSTGTGANTGELFF
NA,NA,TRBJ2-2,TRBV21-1,TGTGCCAGCAGCACCAGGTGGGTCAGAAACACCGGGGAGCTGTTTTTT,CASSTRWVRNTGELFF
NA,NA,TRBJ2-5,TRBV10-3,TGTGCCATCAGTGAGGCGACAGCACTTCAAGAGACCCAGTACTTC,CAISEATALQETQYF
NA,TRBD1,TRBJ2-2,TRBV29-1,TGCAGCTTCCGGGACAGAAAAAACACCGGGGAGCTGTTTTTT,CSFRDRKNTGELFF
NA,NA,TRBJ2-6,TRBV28,TGTGCCAGCAGTTTAGTTCAGGGATCCAACGTCCTGACTTTC,CASSLVQGSNVLTF
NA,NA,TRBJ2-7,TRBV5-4,TGTGCCAGCAGCCCCCCGTGGGGGGTGGGCTACGAGCAGTACTTC,CASSPPWGVGYEQYF
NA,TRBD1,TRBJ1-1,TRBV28,TGTGCCAGCAGTTTAAGGACAGGACACACTGAAGCTTTCTTT,CASSLRTGHTEAFF
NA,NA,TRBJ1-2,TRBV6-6,TGTGCCAGCAGGTTCGACTTGGGGGGACGGGGCTACACCTTC,CASRFDLGGRGYTF
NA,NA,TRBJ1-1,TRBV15,TGTGCCACCAACGTCGGAGGGGGTAACACTGAAGCTTTCTTT,CATNVGGGNTEAFF
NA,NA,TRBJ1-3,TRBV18,TGTGCCAGCTCAATGACAGGAATCTCTGGCAACACCATATATTTT,CASSMTGISGNTIYF
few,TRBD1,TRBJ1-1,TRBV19,TGTGCCAGTAGGGCCCGGACAGGGTCGGTGAACACTGAAGCTTTCTTT,CASRARTGSVNTEAFF
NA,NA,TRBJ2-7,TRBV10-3,TGTGCCACTATGGACGGGCTCTCCTACGAGCAGTACTTC,CATMDGLSYEQYF
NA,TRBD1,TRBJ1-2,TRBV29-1,TGCAGCGTTGGGGACAGGTGGGGCTATAGCTACACCTTC,CSVGDRWGYSYTF
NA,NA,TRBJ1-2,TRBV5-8,TGTGCCAGCAGCTTGGCTTTGGGCAATGTGGGTGGCTACACCTTC,CASSLALGNVGGYTF
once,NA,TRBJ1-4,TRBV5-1,TGCGCCAGCAGCTACTCAGGGGACAATGAAAAACTGTTTTTT,CASSYSGDNEKLFF
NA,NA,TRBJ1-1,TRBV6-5,TGTGCCAGCAGTATGACCACAGGATACACTGAAGCTTTCTTT,CASSMTTGYTEAFF
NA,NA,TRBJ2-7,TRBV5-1,TGCGCCAGCAGCTTTAACGGTGGCTCCTACGAGCAGTACTTC,CASSFNGGSYEQYF
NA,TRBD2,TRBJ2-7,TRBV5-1,TGCGCCAGCAGCCCGACTAGCGGGGTCTACGAGCAGTACTTC,CASSPTSGVYEQYF
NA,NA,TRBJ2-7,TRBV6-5,TGTGCCAGCAGTTACTCGCGCACTTACGAGCAGTACTTC,CASSYSRTYEQYF
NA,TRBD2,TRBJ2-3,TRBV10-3,TGTGCCATCAGCGCGGGGACTAGCGCCCTCACAGATACGCAGTATTTT,CAISAGTSALTDTQYF
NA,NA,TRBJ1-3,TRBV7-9,TGTGCCAGCAGCCCACAAAGCTCTGGAAACACCATATATTTT,CASSPQSSGNTIYF
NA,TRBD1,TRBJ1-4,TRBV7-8,TGTGCCAGCAGCAGGCGACAGGGGGCTGCAACTAATGAAAAACTGTTTTTT,CASSRRQGAATNEKLFF
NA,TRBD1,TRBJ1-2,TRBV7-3,TGTGCCAGCAGCCCGGGGAAGGGGGCTGGCTACACCTTC,CASSPGKGAGYTF
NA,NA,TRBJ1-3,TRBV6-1,TGTGCCAGCAGTGAAGATGTACGGCCGTCCGGAAACACCATATATTTT,CASSEDVRPSGNTIYF
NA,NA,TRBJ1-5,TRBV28,TGTGCCAGCAGTTTAATTACTTTTGGGGGTCAGCCCCAGCATTTT,CASSLITFGGQPQHF
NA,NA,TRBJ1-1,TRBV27,TGTGCCAGCCGAACCAGGGCAGGCGACACTGAAGCTTTCTTT,CASRTRAGDTEAFF
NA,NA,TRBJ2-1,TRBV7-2,TGTGCCAGCAGCGAGGGGACAATTGAGCAGTTCTTC,CASSEGTIEQFF
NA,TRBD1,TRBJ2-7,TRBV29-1,TGCAGCGTTGCCGGACAGGGGGTCTACGAGCAGTACTTC,CSVAGQGVYEQYF
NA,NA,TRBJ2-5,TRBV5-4,TGTGCCAGCAGCTTGCCCTTAGAGACCCAGTACTTC,CASSLPLETQYF
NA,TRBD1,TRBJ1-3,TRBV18,TGTGCCAGCTCACTGGGACAGGAACCTTCTGGAAACACCATATATTTT,CASSLGQEPSGNTIYF